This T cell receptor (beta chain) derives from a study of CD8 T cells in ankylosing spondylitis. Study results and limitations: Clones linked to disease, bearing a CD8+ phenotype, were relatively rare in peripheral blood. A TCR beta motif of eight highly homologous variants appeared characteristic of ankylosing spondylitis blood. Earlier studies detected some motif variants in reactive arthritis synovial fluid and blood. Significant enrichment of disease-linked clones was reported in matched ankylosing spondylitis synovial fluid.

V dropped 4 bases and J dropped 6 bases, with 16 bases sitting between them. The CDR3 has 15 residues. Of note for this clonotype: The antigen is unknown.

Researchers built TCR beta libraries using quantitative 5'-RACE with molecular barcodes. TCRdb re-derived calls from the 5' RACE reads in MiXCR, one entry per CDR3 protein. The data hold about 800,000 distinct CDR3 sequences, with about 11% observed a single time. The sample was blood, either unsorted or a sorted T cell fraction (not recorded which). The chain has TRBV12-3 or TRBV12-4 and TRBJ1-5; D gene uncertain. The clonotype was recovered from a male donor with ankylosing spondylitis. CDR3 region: CASSSRPVGSQPQHF. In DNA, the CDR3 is TGTGCCAGCAGTTCCCGACCGGTGGGGAGTCAGCCCCAGCATTTT.